This T cell receptor (beta chain) was identified during a study of T cell responses to AZD1222 COVID-19 vaccine. For the study at large: Timing groups of about 4 and about 12 weeks for second doses were pooled. Study-level results: Spike was spanned by vaccine-associated CD4 TCRs, which were dominant at 160-218 and 743-854. Two doses of AZD1222 preceded a rise in Spike-specific TCR breadth and depth.

About this clone itself: Its antigen is not identified.

Assay: immunoSEQ multiplex PCR; the TCRdb copy retains only in-frame clones and omits some. The sample shows roughly 140,000 clones, approximately 88% of them seen only once. This CDR3 region has 15 residues. Per the germline V gene, CDR1 is LGHDT and CDR2 is YNNKEL (reference sequence). V lost 4 bases and J lost 1, with 13 bases in between. The source is an adult in good health. This material consisted of peripheral blood, taken on day 0 of AZD1222 vaccination. The chain links TRBV3-1 (or the pseudogene TRBV3-2) to TRBJ1-1; no clear D gene. CDR3 protein: CASSLSSPGNTEAFF. The CDR3 DNA follows: TGTGCCAGCAGCCTCTCCTCCCCGGGGAACACTGAAGCTTTCTTT.